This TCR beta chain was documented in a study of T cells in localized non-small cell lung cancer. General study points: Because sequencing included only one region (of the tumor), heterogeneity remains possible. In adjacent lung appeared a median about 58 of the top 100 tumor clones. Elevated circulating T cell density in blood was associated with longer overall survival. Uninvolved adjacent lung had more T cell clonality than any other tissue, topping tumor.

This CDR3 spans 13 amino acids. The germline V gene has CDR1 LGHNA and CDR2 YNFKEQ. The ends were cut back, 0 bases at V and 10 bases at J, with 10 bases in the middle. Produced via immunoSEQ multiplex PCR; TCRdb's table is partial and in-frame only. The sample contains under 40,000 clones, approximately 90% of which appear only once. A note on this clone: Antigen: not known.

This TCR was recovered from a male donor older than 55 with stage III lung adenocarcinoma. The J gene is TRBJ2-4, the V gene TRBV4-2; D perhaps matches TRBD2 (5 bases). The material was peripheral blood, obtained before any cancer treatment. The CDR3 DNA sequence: TGTGCCAGCAGCCAAGATTTACGAGGGATTCAGTACTTC. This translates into CASSQDLRGIQYF.